Each of the 17 T cell receptor beta chains below was sequenced from the same sample in a study of blood T cell repertoires in COVID-19. The assay was immunoSEQ multiplex PCR, and TCRdb's table has in-frame clones only and misses some. The repertoire holds around 250,000 clones, 91% seen once, with 0.95% to 1.5% in the top ten. The sample comprised PBMCs or T cells enriched from blood (not recorded which). The receptors shown here come from a human donor in a cohort exposed to, infected with or recovered from COVID-19 (not recorded which). The donor label of this sample is uncertain.

The chain uses TRBV7-3 and TRBJ2-3; TRBD1 aligns across 11 bases. The trim removed 6 bases at V and 1 base at J, leaving 3 bases unmatched. This CDR3 is 15 amino acids long. The V gene's germline CDR1 is SGHTA and CDR2 FQGTGA. This CDR3 reads CASSPDRGRTDTQYF. CDR3 nucleotides: TGTGCCAGCAGTCCGGACAGGGGGCGCACAGATACGCAGTATTTT.

The V call is TRBV23-1, the J call TRBJ2-2, with a weak D call TRBD1 (6 bases). TRBV23-1 is known as an ORF, though its function is uncertain. The CDR3 loop spans 18 amino acids. Between the trimmed V and J ends, which lost 3 bases and 0 bases, there was a span of 17 bases. CDR3 sequence reads: CASSHRGLKTTNTGELFF. The CDR3 DNA sequence: TGCGCCAGCAGTCACAGGGGCCTTAAAACAACGAACACCGGGGAGCTGTTTTTT.

This chain joins TRBV6-1 and TRBJ1-1, with 7 nucleotides matching TRBD1. The CDR3 sequence is 16 residues long. Germline V gene data show CDR1 as MNHNS and CDR2 as SASEGT. With 3 bases clipped from V and 0 bases from J, the junction kept 7 bases outside the gene matches. The DNA of the CDR3 is TGTGCCAGCAGTGACAAGGGGGCGAAGGTGAACACTGAAGCTTTCTTT. Residues: CASSDKGAKVNTEAFF.

The chain carries TRBV27 and TRBJ2-7; 8 nucleotides match TRBD2. This CDR3 is built from 15 residues. J gave up 3 bases and V 3 bases, and 7 bases lay outside the gene matches. The V gene's germline CDR1 is MNHEY and CDR2 SMNVEV (reference sequence). Written as DNA, the CDR3 is TGTGCCAGCAGTTTCCATACAGCGGGGGTCTACGAGCAGTACTTC. Protein product: CASSFHTAGVYEQYF.

The chain recombines TRBV11-2 with TRBJ2-2; 16 bases align to TRBD2. The V gene's germline CDR1 is SGHAT and CDR2 FQNNGV. Trimming cost V 3 bases and J 8 bases; bases outside gene matches: 6. The CDR3 sequence is 17 residues long. The CDR3 loop is CASSFWGLAGGPGELFF. CDR3 in DNA: TGTGCCAGCAGCTTCTGGGGACTAGCGGGGGGGCCAGGGGAGCTGTTTTTT.

The chain links TRBV27 to TRBJ2-5, with D possibly being TRBD2 (6 bases). Germline assignment: CDR1 MNHEY and CDR2 SMNVEV (reference sequence). V was pared by 6 bases and J by 6 bases, with 20 bases between. The CDR3 consists of 15 residues. CDR3 in amino acids: CASSSHPGLLKTQYF. The CDR3, as DNA: TGTGCCAGCAGCTCCCACCCGGGACTCCTGAAGACCCAGTACTTC.

The rearrangement uses TRBV7-9 and TRBJ1-2, with 7 bases fitting TRBD1. The CDR3 is made up of 13 amino acids. The junction had 19 bases not matched to a gene; V was cut back by 11 bases and J by 13 bases. CDR1 is SEHNR and CDR2 is FQNEAQ in the germline V gene (reference sequence). This CDR3 is CAGSTTGKVFVTF. Written as DNA, the CDR3 is TGTGCCGGATCCACGACAGGGAAGGTTTTCGTCACCTTC. The variable domain in full, completed from reference TRBV7-9 and TRBJ1-2, reads DTGVSQNPRHKITKRGQNVTFRCDPISEHNRLYWYRQTLGQGPEFLTYFQNEAQLEKSRLLSDRFSAERPKGSFSTLEIQRTEQGDSAMYLCAGSTTGKVFVTFGSGTRLTVV.

V and J are TRBV7-9 and TRBJ1-2; maybe TRBD1 (6 bases). The ends were cut back, 4 bases at V and 4 bases at J, with 22 bases in the middle. Per the germline V gene, CDR1 is SEHNR and CDR2 is FQNEAQ (reference sequence). This CDR3 spans 17 amino acids. The CDR3 DNA is TGTGCCAGCAGCTACCAGAGGGGGTCGAAAGGGGGCTATGGCTACACCTTC. Amino acid sequence: CASSYQRGSKGGYGYTF.

V usage is TRBV4-3 and J usage is TRBJ2-2; D gene uncertain. The CDR3 runs to 15 residues. Trimming removed 5 bases at V and 0 bases at J, with 10 bases between. Germline CDR1 reads LGHNA; CDR2 reads YSLEER. CDR3 protein: CASSASPANTGELFF. CDR3 nucleotides: TGCGCCAGCAGCGCTAGTCCCGCGAACACCGGGGAGCTGTTTTTT.

The chain employs TRBV6-4 and TRBJ1-1; D is unresolved. This CDR3 comprises 16 residues. Trimming shortened V by 4 bases and J by 3 bases, and 18 bases separated the two germline ends. Germline CDR1 and CDR2: MRHNA and SNTAGT. The CDR3 region is CASSAYPAGSDTEAFF. In DNA, the CDR3 is TGTGCCAGCAGTGCCTACCCGGCGGGAAGCGACACTGAAGCTTTCTTT.

The chain recombines TRBV27 with TRBJ2-3; the D is unclear. The CDR3 runs to 15 residues. Trimming left V 2 bases short and J 0 bases short, with 9 bases between. CDR1 and CDR2 (germline): MNHEY, SMNVEV (reference sequence). The CDR3 DNA follows: TGTGCCAGCAGTTTACGACTTTCAAGCACAGATACGCAGTATTTT. It codes for CASSLRLSSTDTQYF.

The chain employs TRBV10-3 and TRBJ1-2; TRBD1 matches 7 bases. CDR1 ENHRY and CDR2 SYGVKD come from the germline V gene. CDR3 length equals 16 residues. V was pared by 2 bases and J by 1 base, with 7 bases of the junction left unmatched. CDR3 nucleotide sequence: TGTGCCATCAGTGAGAGGAGGGGGACAGATAACTATGGCTACACCTTC. Amino acid sequence: CAISERRGTDNYGYTF.

The count of this clone is one. The CDR3 DNA follows: TGTGCCAGCAGTCCCTTCCTAGCGGGGAGCTCCTACAATGAGCAGTTCTTC. Protein sequence: CASSPFLAGSSYNEQFF. The chain couples TRBV14 to TRBJ2-1; 9 bases are a match to TRBD2. The CDR3 runs 17 residues. V shed 6 bases, J shed 0 bases, and the junction held 9 bases outside the gene matches. CDR1 is SGHDN and CDR2 is FVKESK in the germline V gene.

The gene calls are TRBV18 and TRBJ2-5; TRBD2 is a possible D gene (6 bases). V was cut by 4 bases and J by 4 bases, with 10 bases left in between. The germline V gene has CDR1 KGHSH and CDR2 LQKENI. The CDR3 covers 13 residues. The CDR3 DNA follows: TGTGCCAGCTCACGGGGGGTACTAGAGACCCAGTACTTC. Translation gives CASSRGVLETQYF.

CDR3 loop: CATSRGTAGNSPLHF. The DNA for the CDR3 is TGTGCCACCAGCAGAGGGACGGCGGGGAATTCACCCCTCCACTTT. The chain is built from TRBV15 and TRBJ1-6, with D unresolved. The CDR3 covers 15 residues. The V end was cut by 1 base, the J end by 7 bases, with 11 bases between. Looked up from germline, CDR1 is LNHNV and CDR2 is YYDKDF (reference sequence).

This clone was picked up one time. The chain has TRBV3-1 (or the pseudogene TRBV3-2) and TRBJ2-7, with D maybe TRBD1 (6 bases). Germline CDR1 reads LGHDT; CDR2 reads YNNKEL (reference sequence). V lost 2 bases, J lost 4 bases, and 15 bases lay in between. This CDR3 contains 15 residues. The CDR3 reads CASSQRGSGSYEQYF. CDR3 coding DNA: TGTGCCAGCAGCCAAAGGGGGAGCGGCTCATACGAGCAGTACTTC.

The chain has TRBV19 and TRBJ1-4; a possible D gene is TRBD1 (6 bases). The CDR3 is 14 amino acids. The V end was cut by 6 bases, the J end by 1 base, with 9 bases between. Germline V CDR1 and CDR2: LNHDA, SQIVND (reference sequence). CDR3 residues: CASRIRGTNEKLFF. The CDR3, as DNA: TGTGCCAGTAGGATCAGGGGAACTAATGAAAAACTGTTTTTT.